Following are 28 T cell receptor beta chains from one sample sequenced in a study of PD-1 blockade in classical Hodgkin lymphoma. This table comes from immunoSEQ multiplex PCR, and its TCRdb copy is limited to in-frame clones, with some not included. The sample lists about 41,000 clones; roughly 69% were seen once. Time point described: cycle 4 day 1 (C4D1), after more than five weeks of nivolumab. All patients experienced relapse after autologous stem cell transplantation, and brentuximab vedotin exposure was variable. Material: peripheral blood mononuclear cells (PBMCs), obtained before the fourth cycle of nivolumab. The receptors were sampled from a human donor with classical Hodgkin lymphoma.

The chain couples TRBV29-1 to TRBJ2-1, with TRBD1 as a possible D gene (6 bases). This CDR3 is built from 14 residues. The V and J ends lost 7 bases and 4 bases respectively, with 17 bases between them. Looked up from germline, CDR1 is SQVTM and CDR2 is ANQGSEA. The CDR3 spells CSAPGASLYNEQFF. As DNA, the CDR3 is TGCAGCGCCCCAGGGGCTTCTCTGTACAATGAGCAGTTCTTC.

The rearrangement links TRBV10-3 to TRBJ2-5, with D perhaps matching TRBD2 (6 bases). This CDR3 region has 15 residues. CDR1 ENHRY and CDR2 SYGVKD come from the germline V gene. V gave up 4 bases and J gave up 2 bases, with 14 bases separating them. The CDR3 protein is CAISGGTGKQETQYF. The DNA for the CDR3 is TGTGCCATCAGTGGCGGGACGGGAAAGCAAGAGACCCAGTACTTC.

In its sample, this clone was seen a few times. The chain is built from TRBV28 and TRBJ1-2, with D unresolved. Germline values: CDR1 MDHEN, CDR2 SYDVKM. This CDR3 contains 10 residues. V was clipped by 10 bases and J by 6 bases, with 9 bases between them. The CDR3 reads CATGYDGYTF. For the CDR3, the DNA is TGTGCCACCGGTTACGATGGCTACACCTTC.

This chain links TRBV2 with TRBJ1-2; 9 bases fit TRBD1. V lost 2 bases and J lost 8; bases outside the gene matches: 9. The CDR3 runs to 15 residues. Germline assignment: CDR1 SNHLY and CDR2 FYNNEI. The CDR3 sequence is CASSEPLTGGGGYTF. CDR3 DNA: TGTGCCAGCAGTGAACCCCTGACAGGGGGAGGAGGCTACACCTTC.

This clone was counted only a few times. The chain couples TRBV7-9 to TRBJ2-7, with D perhaps matching TRBD1 or TRBD2 (5 bases each). The CDR3 covers 12 residues. Germline CDR1 reads SEHNR; CDR2 reads FQNEAQ (reference sequence). Trimming removed 6 bases at V and 2 bases at J, with 8 bases between. The CDR3 region is CASRRGAYEQYF. The CDR3, as DNA: TGTGCCAGCAGGAGGGGTGCCTACGAGCAGTACTTC.

V and J are TRBV27 and TRBJ2-3, with 16 bases lining up with TRBD2. This CDR3 region has 18 residues. CDR1 MNHEY and CDR2 SMNVEV come from the germline V gene (reference sequence). V was clipped by 5 bases and J by 4 bases; unmatched bases: 9. DNA for the CDR3: TGTGCCAGCAGTCCCCTAGGGACTAGCGGGGGGGTGGCAGATACGCAGTATTTT. It yields the protein CASSPLGTSGGVADTQYF.

This chain joins TRBV13 and TRBJ2-1; TRBD2 aligns across 10 bases. The CDR3 has 14 amino acids. V lost 8 bases and J lost 8; bases outside the gene matches: 9. CDR1 and CDR2 from the germline V gene are PRHDT and FYEKMQ (reference sequence). In nucleotides, the CDR3 is TGTGCCAGCCGCGGACTAGCGGAGTTTCATGAGCAGTTCTTC. It specifies CASRGLAEFHEQFF.

The chain has TRBV7-2 and TRBJ1-5; 7 bases are a match to TRBD1. From germline, CDR1 is SGHTA and CDR2 FQGNSA. The junction had 1 base not matched to a gene; V was cut back by 0 bases and J by 2 bases. The CDR3 spans 15 residues. As DNA, the CDR3 is TGTGCCAGCAGCTTAGCAGGGGGCGGCAATCAGCCCCAGCATTTT. Translation gives CASSLAGGGNQPQHF. Together with reference TRBV7-2 and TRBJ1-5, the CDR3 gives the full variable domain: GAGVSQSPSNKVTEKGKDVELRCDPISGHTALYWYRQSLGQGLEFLIYFQGNSAPDKSGLPSDRFSAERTGGSVSTLTIQRTQQEDSAVYLCASSLAGGGNQPQHFGDGTRLSIL.

The rearrangement links TRBV19 to TRBJ2-2; TRBD2 agrees at 12 bases. The length of the CDR3 is 18 residues. Per germline, CDR1 LNHDA and CDR2 SQIVND (reference sequence). J lost 0 bases, V lost 3 bases, and 5 bases had no gene match. As DNA, the CDR3 is TGTGCCAGTAGTATCCTAGCGGGGGGGTTCGCGAACACCGGGGAGCTGTTTTTT. Protein sequence: CASSILAGGFANTGELFF.

This clone has just a few counts. The chain joins TRBV30 to TRBJ2-6; 7 nucleotides line up with TRBD2. Trimming at V came to 7 bases and at J to 2 bases, leaving 8 bases not matched to a gene. CDR1 and CDR2 from the germline V gene are GTSNPN and SVGIG (reference sequence). This CDR3 has 15 amino acids. The CDR3 region is CAFSGGGPGANVLTF. The CDR3 nucleotides read TGTGCCTTCTCCGGGGGAGGGCCTGGGGCCAACGTCCTGACTTTC.

The chain couples TRBV6-5 to TRBJ1-2; perhaps TRBD1 as D (5 bases). The CDR3 has 15 amino acids. V was shortened by 0 bases and J by 4 bases, with 12 bases between the two germline ends. CDR1 is MNHEY and CDR2 is SVGAGI in the germline V gene. CDR3 coding DNA: TGTGCCAGCAGTTACTCGATTGCGGGGGGCTATGGCTACACCTTC. Its protein is CASSYSIAGGYGYTF.

This sequence joins TRBV11-2 and TRBJ2-1; D call uncertain. The CDR3 extends over 13 amino acids. In germline, CDR1 is SGHAT, CDR2 FQNNGV. Trimming took 0 bases from V and 10 from J, leaving 10 bases between them. The CDR3 sequence is CASSLDLSGEQFF. In nucleotides, the CDR3 is TGTGCCAGCAGCTTAGATTTGAGTGGCGAGCAGTTCTTC.

This clone was detected once. The chain is built from TRBV28 and TRBJ1-2, with 7 bases lining up with TRBD1. V dropped 5 bases and J dropped 1; count of bases not matched to a gene: 7. The CDR3 extends over 15 amino acids. Germline CDR1 MDHEN, CDR2 SYDVKM. As DNA, the CDR3 is TGTGCCAGCAGTCTCAGGGGGGACCTTAACTATGGCTACACCTTC. This encodes CASSLRGDLNYGYTF.

The chain combines TRBV11-2 with TRBJ1-5, with D possibly TRBD1 on 6 matching bases. This CDR3 spans 16 amino acids. V lost 0 bases and J lost 2, with 11 bases in between. Germline assignment: CDR1 SGHAT and CDR2 FQNNGV. The CDR3 DNA sequence: TGTGCCAGCAGCTTAGATATAGGGGGGCGCAATCAGCCCCAGCATTTT. This gives the protein CASSLDIGGRNQPQHF.

The gene calls are TRBV6-6 and TRBJ1-3; D possibly corresponds to TRBD1 (5 bases). With 8 bases removed from V and 0 bases from J, the gap between germline ends came to 14 bases. Germline lookup yields CDR1 MNHNY and CDR2 SVGAGI (reference sequence). The CDR3 runs 15 residues. DNA for the CDR3: TGTGCCAGCGGGTTTCCAGGGAGCTCTGGAAACACCATATATTTT. This translates into CASGFPGSSGNTIYF.

V usage is TRBV6-1 and J usage is TRBJ1-1; D possibly corresponds to TRBD1 (6 bases). Trimming took 2 bases from V and 4 from J, leaving 11 bases between them. The germline CDR1 and CDR2 sequences are MNHNS and SASEGT. This CDR3 region has 14 residues. The CDR3 nucleotides read TGTGCCAGCAGTGAACGCAGGGGCCCCACTGAAGCTTTCTTT. It specifies CASSERRGPTEAFF.

V is TRBV27 and J is TRBJ1-5, with D possibly TRBD1 on 5 matching bases. V was shortened by 4 bases and J by 4 bases, with 8 bases between the two germline ends. The CDR3 covers 13 residues. Germline V CDR1 and CDR2: MNHEY, SMNVEV (reference sequence). The CDR3 DNA reads TGTGCCAGCAGTTCTTCAGGGAATCAGCCCCAGCATTTT. Its translation is CASSSSGNQPQHF.

The table lists this clone with many counts. The genes are TRBV19 and TRBJ1-5; D is unresolved. CDR1 and CDR2 from the germline V gene are LNHDA and SQIVND (reference sequence). The CDR3 consists of 15 residues. V was pared by 5 bases and J by 0 bases, with 11 bases between. The CDR3 is CASSPWALSNQPQHF. CDR3 DNA: TGTGCCAGTAGTCCTTGGGCCCTTAGCAATCAGCCCCAGCATTTT.

V gene TRBV6-1 combines with J gene TRBJ1-2; possible D gene TRBD1, 6 bases. Deletions cut 5 bases from V and 4 bases from J, with 14 bases between. CDR1 and CDR2 (germline): MNHNS, SASEGT. This CDR3 is built from 14 residues. This CDR3 is CASSSGGNLYGYTF. The CDR3 region has the DNA TGTGCCAGCAGTAGCGGGGGCAATCTCTATGGCTACACCTTC.

The chain has TRBV7-6 and TRBJ2-2; no reliable D call. V lost 0 bases and J 2 bases, leaving 4 bases between the germline ends. The CDR3 runs 14 residues. Germline assignment: CDR1 SGHVS and CDR2 FNYEAQ. The CDR3, as DNA: TGTGCCAGCAGCTTAGCCCAAAACACCGGGGAGCTGTTTTTT. Amino acid sequence: CASSLAQNTGELFF.

The V call is TRBV5-1, the J call TRBJ2-1, with TRBD1 matching over 9 bases. Per germline, CDR1 SGHRS and CDR2 YFSETQ. There are 16 residues in the CDR3. J lost 3 bases, V lost 4 bases, and 8 bases had no gene match. CDR3: CASSQKWTGDYNEQFF. The CDR3 coding sequence is TGCGCCAGCAGCCAAAAATGGACAGGGGACTACAATGAGCAGTTCTTC.

The J gene is TRBJ2-2, the V gene TRBV28; D is unclear. Germline assignment: CDR1 MDHEN and CDR2 SYDVKM. The CDR3 is 14 amino acids. The ends were cut back, 3 bases at V and 1 base at J, with 6 bases in the middle. CDR3 DNA sequence: TGTGCCAGCAGTTTTCGGAAGAACACCGGGGAGCTGTTTTTT. Residues: CASSFRKNTGELFF.

The chain employs TRBV10-2 and TRBJ2-7; D unresolved. The CDR3 covers 11 residues. CDR1 is WSHSY and CDR2 is SAAADI in the germline V gene. V lost 7 bases, J lost 7 bases, and 11 bases lay in between. CDR3: CASTAMGEQYF. CDR3 bases: TGCGCCAGCACGGCCATGGGGGAGCAGTACTTC.

This clone turned up a few times. The rearrangement joins TRBV30 to TRBJ2-3; D perhaps matches TRBD1 (8 bases). The CDR3 is 13 amino acids. V was trimmed by 4 bases and J by 9 bases, leaving 17 bases between them. In germline, CDR1 is GTSNPN, CDR2 SVGIG (reference sequence). The CDR3 reads CAWNLGQGGTQYF. CDR3 bases: TGTGCCTGGAACCTTGGACAGGGAGGGACGCAGTATTTT.

This chain connects TRBV15 to TRBJ2-5; 15 bases are a match to TRBD2. Germline V CDR1 and CDR2: LNHNV, YYDKDF (reference sequence). Unmatched junction bases numbered 4, after V lost 3 bases and J lost 5 bases. CDR3 length: 16 residues. CDR3 protein: CATSSRTSGGAETQYF. CDR3 nucleotide sequence: TGTGCCACCAGCAGCAGGACTAGCGGGGGGGCTGAGACCCAGTACTTC.

V is TRBV5-8 and J is TRBJ1-1; D may be TRBD1 (5 bases). Trimming stripped 2 bases from V and 1 base from J, with 6 bases between. CDR3 length: 13 residues. CDR1 and CDR2 (germline): SGHTS, YDEGEE. Here the CDR3 reads CASSFDRNTEAFF. The CDR3 DNA follows: TGTGCCAGCAGCTTCGACAGGAACACTGAAGCTTTCTTT. The variable domain in full, completed from reference TRBV5-8 and TRBJ1-1, reads EAGVTQSPTHLIKTRGQQATLRCSPISGHTSVYWYQQALGLGLQFLLWYDEGEERNRGNFPPRFSGRQFPNYSSELNVNALELEDSALYLCASSFDRNTEAFFGQGTRLTVV.

The CDR3 is CASSRSVTEPYGYTF. The CDR3 nucleotides are TGCGCCAGCAGCCGAAGTGTGACAGAACCGTATGGCTACACCTTC. The rearrangement links TRBV4-3 to TRBJ1-2, with a tentative D call TRBD1 (5 bases). Trimming left V 4 bases short and J 5 bases short, with 17 bases between. Germline CDR1 reads LGHNA; CDR2 reads YSLEER. This CDR3 contains 15 residues.

V gene TRBV10-3 combines with J gene TRBJ2-7, with D unresolved. The CDR3 length is 16 residues. Germline V CDR1 and CDR2: ENHRY, SYGVKD. The germline V and J ends were trimmed by 0 bases and 2 bases, with 14 bases remaining between them. CDR3 loop: CAISESVERSTYEQYF. The CDR3 bases are TGTGCCATCAGTGAGTCAGTCGAGCGTTCCACCTACGAGCAGTACTTC.